A selection of T cell receptor beta chains follows, all from one sample in a study of T cells after posttransplantation cyclophosphamide. Generated by immunoSEQ multiplex PCR, the TCRdb table keeps only in-frame clones and is missing some. This sample carries approximately 56,000 clones, approximately 94% of them seen once, and the ten largest clones take 2.9%. The sequenced sample was PBMCs. Receptors were obtained from a woman aged 25 to 45 in good health and a related stem cell transplant donor. The CDR3 runs from the conserved cysteine through the conserved F or W. Fields, in order: V gene, D gene, J gene, clone size, CDR3 protein, CDR3 DNA. D genes are given only for firm matches. The listing skips clone size in some rows; elsewhere it reads once, few, many or a size class.

v_call: TRBV4-2
d_call: -
j_call: TRBJ1-6
clone_size: -
cdr3_aa: CASSQGRTGIYNSPLHF
cdr3_nt: TGTGCCAGCAGCCAGGGCCGAACAGGGATCTATAATTCACCCCTCCACTTT

v_call: TRBV19
d_call: -
j_call: TRBJ2-2
clone_size: -
cdr3_aa: CASIDRNTGELFF
cdr3_nt: TGTGCCAGTATAGACAGGAACACCGGGGAGCTGTTTTTT

v_call: TRBV19
d_call: -
j_call: TRBJ2-5
clone_size: -
cdr3_aa: CASSTGMGETQYF
cdr3_nt: TGTGCCAGTAGTACGGGGATGGGGGAGACCCAGTACTTC

v_call: TRBV7-6
d_call: TRBD2
j_call: TRBJ2-7
clone_size: -
cdr3_aa: CASSSGGSGEHF
cdr3_nt: TGTGCCAGCAGCTCGGGAGGGTCAGGGGAACACTTC

v_call: TRBV5-4
d_call: -
j_call: TRBJ2-3
clone_size: -
cdr3_aa: CASSVGGTDTQYF
cdr3_nt: TGTGCCAGCAGCGTCGGGGGCACAGATACGCAGTATTTT

v_call: TRBV7-9
d_call: -
j_call: TRBJ1-1
clone_size: -
cdr3_aa: CASSLGTGNTEAFF
cdr3_nt: TGTGCCAGCAGCTTAGGAACAGGTAACACTGAAGCTTTCTTT

v_call: TRBV5-6
d_call: -
j_call: TRBJ1-2
clone_size: -
cdr3_aa: CASSLVVFNYGYTF
cdr3_nt: TGTGCCAGCAGCTTGGTAGTCTTCAACTATGGCTACACCTTC

v_call: TRBV9
d_call: -
j_call: TRBJ1-1
clone_size: -
cdr3_aa: CASSVVSPTRGKGGTEAFF
cdr3_nt: TGTGCCAGCAGCGTAGTCTCCCCCACCCGGGGAAAGGGCGGCACTGAAGCTTTCTTT

v_call: TRBV5-1
d_call: -
j_call: TRBJ2-1
clone_size: -
cdr3_aa: CASSPKATGYNEQFF
cdr3_nt: TGCGCCAGCAGCCCTAAGGCAACGGGCTACAATGAGCAGTTCTTC

v_call: TRBV18
d_call: -
j_call: TRBJ2-2
clone_size: -
cdr3_aa: CASSPDEGAAGELFF
cdr3_nt: TGTGCCAGCTCACCGGATGAGGGCGCGGCCGGGGAGCTGTTTTTT

v_call: TRBV7-9
d_call: -
j_call: TRBJ2-1
clone_size: -
cdr3_aa: CASTEARQARGNEQFF
cdr3_nt: TGTGCCAGCACCGAAGCAAGGCAAGCCCGGGGTAATGAGCAGTTCTTC

v_call: TRBV4-3
d_call: -
j_call: TRBJ2-2
clone_size: -
cdr3_aa: CASSQDYGGPGELFF
cdr3_nt: TGCGCCAGCAGCCAAGATTATGGAGGGCCCGGGGAGCTGTTTTTT

v_call: TRBV5-1
d_call: -
j_call: TRBJ2-2
clone_size: -
cdr3_aa: CASSWGELTNTGELFF
cdr3_nt: TGCGCCAGCAGCTGGGGCGAGCTGACGAACACCGGGGAGCTGTTTTTT

v_call: TRBV7-2
d_call: -
j_call: TRBJ2-3
clone_size: -
cdr3_aa: CASSFARQPRTDTQYF
cdr3_nt: TGTGCCAGCAGCTTCGCGAGACAACCACGCACAGATACGCAGTATTTT

v_call: TRBV19
d_call: -
j_call: TRBJ1-1
clone_size: -
cdr3_aa: CASSIGRGDEAFF
cdr3_nt: TGTGCCAGTAGTATCGGCAGGGGAGATGAAGCTTTCTTT

v_call: TRBV5-4
d_call: TRBD1
j_call: TRBJ2-5
clone_size: -
cdr3_aa: CASSKQGWGETQYF
cdr3_nt: TGTGCCAGCAGCAAACAGGGGTGGGGAGAGACCCAGTACTTC

v_call: TRBV12-5
d_call: TRBD1
j_call: TRBJ2-7
clone_size: -
cdr3_aa: CASGTGHPSYEQYF
cdr3_nt: TGTGCTAGTGGGACAGGGCATCCCTCCTACGAGCAGTACTTC

v_call: TRBV27
d_call: TRBD1
j_call: TRBJ1-1
clone_size: -
cdr3_aa: CASSSGQGPEAFF
cdr3_nt: TGTGCCAGCAGTTCGGGACAGGGCCCTGAAGCTTTCTTT

v_call: TRBV5-4
d_call: -
j_call: TRBJ2-1
clone_size: -
cdr3_aa: CASSLVQNNEQFF
cdr3_nt: TGTGCCAGCAGCTTAGTACAGAACAATGAGCAGTTCTTC

v_call: TRBV7-6
d_call: -
j_call: TRBJ1-1
clone_size: -
cdr3_aa: CASSFSGAEAFF
cdr3_nt: TGTGCCAGCAGCTTTTCCGGGGCTGAAGCTTTCTTT

v_call: TRBV7-2
d_call: TRBD2
j_call: TRBJ2-6
clone_size: -
cdr3_aa: CASSPGGGRGSGANVLTF
cdr3_nt: TGTGCCAGCAGCCCCGGGGGGGGCAGGGGCTCTGGGGCCAACGTCCTGACTTTC

v_call: TRBV2
d_call: -
j_call: TRBJ2-5
clone_size: once
cdr3_aa: CASSKSSGLQETQYF
cdr3_nt: TGTGCCAGCAGTAAAAGCTCGGGACTGCAAGAGACCCAGTACTTC